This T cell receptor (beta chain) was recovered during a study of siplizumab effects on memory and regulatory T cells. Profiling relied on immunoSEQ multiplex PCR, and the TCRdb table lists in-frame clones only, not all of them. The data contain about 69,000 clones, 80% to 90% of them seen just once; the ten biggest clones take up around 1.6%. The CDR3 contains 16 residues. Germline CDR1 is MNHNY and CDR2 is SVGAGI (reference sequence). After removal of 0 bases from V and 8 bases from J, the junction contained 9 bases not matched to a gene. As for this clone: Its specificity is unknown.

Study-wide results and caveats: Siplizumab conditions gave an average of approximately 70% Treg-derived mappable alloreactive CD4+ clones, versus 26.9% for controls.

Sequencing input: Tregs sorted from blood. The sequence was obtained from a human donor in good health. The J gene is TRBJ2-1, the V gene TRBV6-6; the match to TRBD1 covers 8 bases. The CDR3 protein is CASSYSGTPGGDEQFF. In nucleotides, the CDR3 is TGTGCCAGCAGTTACTCGGGGACTCCAGGGGGCGATGAGCAGTTCTTC.